These 20 T cell receptor beta chains were sequenced from one sample in a study of post-analysis software for immune sequencing data. Notes on the study in general: Patients used a few TRBV segments, including TRBV5-6, TRBV5-1 and TRBV20-1, more often than controls.

Their antigens are not known. The library was made from cDNA and included unique molecular identifiers. MiXCR, applied by TCRdb to the PCR reads, yields one record per CDR3 protein. The sample records 750,000 to 950,000 distinct CDR3 sequences, approximately 53% being singletons. Sequencing input: blood. The receptors stem from a girl aged 5 to 17 with multiple sclerosis.

The chain carries TRBV29-1 and TRBJ2-5; 10 bases match TRBD2. The length of the CDR3 is 17 residues. CDR1 and CDR2 from the germline V gene are SQVTM and ANQGSEA. J was trimmed by 3 bases and V by 3 bases; bases with no gene match: 13. The CDR3 spells CSVDLTTSGDPEETQYF. In DNA, the CDR3 is TGCAGCGTTGATCTTACCACTAGCGGGGACCCGGAAGAGACCCAGTACTTC.

This clonotype was seen more than once but under ten times. The V gene is TRBV5-1, the J gene TRBJ2-1, with 9 nucleotides matching TRBD1. With V trimmed by 4 bases and J by 2 bases, 7 bases remained unmatched. Germline CDR1 and CDR2: SGHRS and YFSETQ. CDR3 size: 16 residues. CDR3 nucleotide sequence: TGCGCCAGCAGCAATGGACAGGGGCTGGCCTACAATGAGCAGTTCTTC. It codes for CASSNGQGLAYNEQFF.

The chain joins TRBV6-1 to TRBJ2-3, with 9 bases matching TRBD2. Germline V lookup: CDR1 MNHNS, CDR2 SASEGT. J was trimmed by 2 bases and V by 5 bases; bases with no gene match: 5. This CDR3 spans 15 amino acids. The CDR3 sequence: CASSRLAEPTDTQYF. In nucleotides, the CDR3 is TGTGCCAGCAGTAGACTAGCGGAACCCACAGATACGCAGTATTTT.

The chain recombines TRBV20-1 with TRBJ2-7, with D perhaps TRBD1 or TRBD2 (5 bases each). V was cut by 3 bases and J by 3 bases, with 18 bases left in between. The CDR3 is 15 amino acids. The germline V gene encodes CDR1 DFQATT and CDR2 SNEGSKA (reference sequence). CDR3 residues: CSASTRRDAYYEQYF. The CDR3 DNA reads TGCAGTGCTAGTACACGCCGGGACGCCTACTACGAGCAGTACTTC.

V and J are TRBV21-1 and TRBJ2-4; TRBD2 is taken as the D call from the table, unchecked against the DNA. Matching the DNA end better, TRBJ2-7 makes the J call doubtful. TRBV21-1 is termed a pseudogene. The CDR3 is 8 residues long. The CDR3 DNA reads as TGTTCACTAGACGAGCAGTACTTC. Translation: CSLDEQYF.

This chain joins TRBV5-1 and TRBJ2-5, with 7 positions matching TRBD2. The closer fit of TRBJ2-7 to the DNA end suggests the J call may be wrong. Germline-derived CDR1 and CDR2 are SGHRS and YFSETQ. The length of the CDR3 is 16 residues. The CDR3, as DNA: TGCGCCAGCAGCTTGCCCAGCGGGGCGTGGAAGGACGAGCAGTACTTC. Translating gives CASSLPSGAWKDEQYF.

The J gene is TRBJ2-7, the V gene TRBV4-2; 11 bases are a match to TRBD2. Germline V gene data show CDR1 as LGHNA and CDR2 as YNFKEQ. This CDR3 comprises 22 residues. V dropped 0 bases and J dropped 2; count of bases not matched to a gene: 21. The CDR3: CASSQDLPPSGGLAGGAYEQYF. The DNA of the CDR3 is TGTGCCAGCAGCCAAGATCTCCCACCCTCGGGGGGTCTAGCGGGAGGTGCCTACGAGCAGTACTTC.

This clonotype was seen a handful of times. The chain is built from TRBV4-1 and TRBJ2-3, with D maybe TRBD2 (5 bases). With 0 bases removed from V and 5 bases from J, the gap between germline ends came to 9 bases. Germline values: CDR1 MGHRA, CDR2 YSYEKL. The CDR3 contains 14 residues. The CDR3 is CASSQEGSGDTQYF. For the CDR3, the DNA is TGCGCCAGCAGCCAAGAAGGGAGTGGAGATACGCAGTATTTT.

The V gene is TRBV29-1, the J gene TRBJ1-2; maybe TRBD1 (5 bases). This CDR3 contains 14 residues. Trimming took off 6 bases at V and 8 bases at J, with 22 bases between the two ends. Germline CDR1 reads SQVTM; CDR2 reads ANQGSEA. Here the CDR3 reads CSVLDSKSWGGYTF. The CDR3 DNA sequence: TGCAGCGTCCTCGACAGTAAATCCTGGGGGGGCTACACCTTC. The full variable domain, with the rest looked up from reference TRBV29-1 and TRBJ1-2, is SAVISQKPSRDICQRGTSLTIQCQVDSQVTMMFWYRQQPGQSLTLIATANQGSEATYESGFVIDKFPISRPNLTFSTLTVSNMSPEDSSIYLCSVLDSKSWGGYTFGSGTRLTVV.

In this sample, this clonotype turned up a few times. The chain uses TRBV29-1 and TRBJ1-2, with D maybe TRBD1 (5 bases). The germline CDR1 and CDR2 sequences are SQVTM and ANQGSEA. The ends were cut back, 5 bases at V and 8 bases at J, with 21 bases in the middle. This CDR3 is built from 14 residues. This CDR3 reads CSVKTGTVSTGYTF. The CDR3 DNA sequence: TGCAGCGTTAAGACCGGGACCGTCTCTACCGGCTACACCTTC.

This chain links TRBV12-3 or TRBV12-4 with TRBJ2-7; TRBD1 might be the D (6 bases). V shed 5 bases and J shed 3 bases, with 11 bases lying between them. The CDR3 is 13 amino acids. The DNA for the CDR3 is TGTGCCAGCAGTCCCACAGGGTTCTACGAGCAGTACTTC. As protein: CASSPTGFYEQYF.

This clonotype appeared a few times. The V call is TRBV7-2, the J call TRBJ1-2; D perhaps matches TRBD1 (5 bases). From germline, CDR1 is SGHTA and CDR2 FQGNSA. The CDR3 contains 15 residues. V was shortened by 2 bases and J by 4 bases, with 14 bases between the two germline ends. The CDR3 DNA reads as TGTGCCAGCAGCTTATGGTCGCAGGGAAGCTATGGCTACACCTTC. Amino acids: CASSLWSQGSYGYTF.

This chain joins TRBV5-6 and TRBJ2-7, with D perhaps being TRBD1 or TRBD2 (5 bases each). The last part of the DNA fits TRBJ2-5 better; the J call may be wrong. Germline V gene sequence: CDR1 SGHDT, CDR2 YYEEEE. The CDR3 extends over 12 amino acids. The CDR3 sequence is CASGGLEETQYF. The CDR3 DNA is TGTGCCAGCGGGGGTTTGGAAGAGACCCAGTACTTC.

The chain has TRBV20-1 and TRBJ2-7; D uncertain. Germline lookup yields CDR1 DFQATT and CDR2 SNEGSKA (reference sequence). The V and J ends lost 4 bases and 1 base respectively, with 17 bases between them. This CDR3 contains 15 residues. Written as DNA, the CDR3 is TGCAGTGCTATAAGCTCTCGACCTAAGTCCTACGAGCAGTACTTC. Amino acid sequence: CSAISSRPKSYEQYF.

The chain combines TRBV10-3 with TRBJ2-1; a possible D gene is TRBD1 (6 bases). The CDR3 totals 16 residues. Trimming pared 3 bases from V and 5 bases from J, leaving 17 bases between. CDR1 and CDR2 (germline): ENHRY, SYGVKD. The CDR3 coding sequence is TGTGCCATCAGTGAACCGGGATTGAGGGACAACAATGAGCAGTTCTTC. Protein sequence: CAISEPGLRDNNEQFF.

This clonotype was observed a handful of times. CDR3 coding DNA: TGTGCCAGCAGTGGACCCAATGAGCAGTTCTTC. Translation: CASSGPNEQFF. J is TRBJ2-1 and V is TRBV12-3 or TRBV12-4; D remains unclear. The ends were cut back, 5 bases at V and 6 bases at J, with 5 bases in the middle. The CDR3 runs 11 residues.

The chain recombines TRBV20-1 with TRBJ2-7; D might be TRBD1 (6 bases). The CDR3 loop spans 14 amino acids. Trimming pared 4 bases from V and 3 bases from J, leaving 16 bases between. Germline assignment: CDR1 DFQATT and CDR2 SNEGSKA (reference sequence). As DNA, the CDR3 is TGCAGTGCTATGGGAGAACAGGGAATCTACGAGCAGTACTTC. It specifies CSAMGEQGIYEQYF.

The chain recombines TRBV9 with TRBJ2-1; 9 nucleotides align to TRBD1. Germline V lookup: CDR1 SGDLS, CDR2 YYNGEE. CDR3 length: 13 residues. The ends lost 3 bases at V and 9 bases at J; junction bases unmatched: 4. In DNA form, the CDR3 reads TGTGCCAGCAGCGACGGGACAGGGATTGAGCAGTTCTTC. Its protein is CASSDGTGIEQFF.

To note about this clonotype: Being one base from a much bigger clone, this may be a read error. This chain joins TRBV6-2 or TRBV6-3 and TRBJ2-7; D may be TRBD1 or TRBD2 (5 bases each). The CDR3 is 13 amino acids. Germline CDR1 MNHEY, CDR2 SVGEGT. The CDR3 spells CASSRGESCEQYF. CDR3 sequence (DNA): TGTGCCAGTTCACGAGGGGAATCCTGCGAGCAGTACTTC.

This clonotype was seen only a few times. The chain joins TRBV5-1 to TRBJ2-5, with a possible D match to TRBD2 (6 bases). The CDR3 contains 16 residues. Germline loops: CDR1 SGHRS, CDR2 YFSETQ. V was pared by 3 bases and J by 4 bases, with 19 bases between. Here the CDR3 reads CASSSQEVLGGETQYF. The CDR3 DNA sequence: TGCGCCAGCAGCTCTCAGGAGGTTCTGGGGGGAGAGACCCAGTACTTC.